The present T cell receptor (beta chain) was sequenced within a study of CD8 T cells in Susac syndrome. General observations from the study: The study identified approximately sixteen and five Susac-specific public clones in total CD8+ and CD8+ TEMRA repertoires.

In the case of this clonotype: The antigen is unknown.

Germline loops: CDR1 MNHEY, CDR2 SVGEGT. V shed 8 bases and J shed 2 bases, with 18 bases lying between them. This CDR3 is built from 15 residues. Random-hexamer reverse transcription was applied to roughly 0.5 to 1 ug RNA. MiXCR, run by TCRdb on the immunoSEQ multiplex PCR reads, gives a single entry per CDR3 protein. The profile shows some 200,000 distinct CDR3 sequences, 95% of them singletons. Material for sequencing was CD8+ T cells from PBMCs. The J gene is TRBJ2-5, the V gene TRBV6-2 or TRBV6-3, with D perhaps matching TRBD1 (5 bases). The clonotype originates from a human donor with Susac syndrome. CDR3 sequence (DNA): TGTGCCAGCCGGCAGGGCTGGGCCAATCAAGAGACCCAGTACTTC. This sequence encodes CASRQGWANQETQYF.